Below, 2 T cell receptor beta chains from the same sample are listed, as sequenced in a study of blood T cell repertoires in COVID-19. Produced via immunoSEQ multiplex PCR; TCRdb's table is partial and in-frame only. The profile shows 180,000 or so clones, about 89% of them singletons. Specimen: PBMCs or T cells enriched from blood (not recorded which). Every receptor here comes from a woman aged 18-29 years who had recovered from COVID-19.

CDR3 nucleotide sequence: TGTGCCAGCAGTTACAGGGGGCGGGCTAATGAAAAACTGTTTTTT. Protein product: CASSYRGRANEKLFF. The chain is built from TRBV2 and TRBJ1-4, with 9 bases identical to TRBD1. Trimming took 5 bases from V and 3 from J; bases not matched to a gene: 4. This CDR3 is built from 15 residues. Looked up from germline, CDR1 is SNHLY and CDR2 is FYNNEI.

The chain links TRBV6-6 to TRBJ2-7; 7 nucleotides line up with TRBD1. Looked up from germline, CDR1 is MNHNY and CDR2 is SVGAGI (reference sequence). The CDR3 spans 13 residues. V shed 4 bases and J 5 bases; nucleotides not matched to a gene: 5. CDR3 nucleotides: TGTGCCAGCAGTTCACATACAGGGGACGAGCAGTACTTC. Protein sequence: CASSSHTGDEQYF.